Sequencing of this T cell receptor beta chain was carried out in a study of PD-L1 blockade in urothelial cancer. Clones were read by immunoSEQ multiplex PCR, and TCRdb kept only the in-frame ones, dropping some. The sample lists tens of thousands of clones; approximately 85% were seen once. The V end was cut by 6 bases, the J end by 4 bases, with 8 bases between. The germline gives CDR1 LNHDA, CDR2 SQIVND (reference sequence). The CDR3 runs 12 residues. Time point: peripheral blood 6 weeks after treatment start. Disease in patients was locally advanced or metastatic urothelial carcinoma. Patient sample counts ranged from 1 to 8, pretreatment and on-treatment.

This TCR derives from a man aged 50-59 years with urothelial cancer. Sequences were derived from PBMCs, sampled around atezolizumab (anti-PD-L1) treatment. The V gene is TRBV19, the J gene TRBJ2-3; D gene ambiguous. The CDR3 DNA sequence: TGTGCCAGTAGCCAGGTAGCAGATACGCAGTATTTT. Its translation: CASSQVADTQYF. Based on the CDR3 plus reference TRBV19 and TRBJ2-3, the full variable domain is DGGITQSPKYLFRKEGQNVTLSCEQNLNHDAMYWYRQDPGQGLRLIYYSQIVNDFQKGDIAEGYSVSREKKESFPLTVTSAQKNPTAFYLCASSQVADTQYFGPGTRLTVL.